This T cell receptor (beta chain) derives from a study of blood T cell repertoires in COVID-19. Study background: The samples span acute and convalescent COVID-19 from the United States, Italy and Spain. The cDNA or gDNA used as material had been derived from T cells, B-cell-depleted T cells, or PBMCs.

Original handling: Estimated nucleated cell counts came from reference gene primer amplification. Profiled with immunoSEQ multiplex PCR; TCRdb holds only in-frame clones, not every one. V, J and clone size reflect that table, while D and trimming were determined from the DNA. The sample records roughly 220,000 clones, 86% being singletons. The CDR3 has 14 amino acids. Germline-derived CDR1 and CDR2 are MNHEY and SMNVEV (reference sequence). Trimming removed 2 bases at V and 4 bases at J, with 12 bases between. The source is a man between 25 and 39 years old who had recovered from COVID-19. Input material: peripheral blood. The chain employs TRBV27 and TRBJ2-7; possibly TRBD1 for D (5 bases). Written as DNA, the CDR3 is TGTGCCAGCAGTTTAGGGGCACCCCGATACGAGCAGTACTTC. It specifies CASSLGAPRYEQYF.